This TCR beta chain was sequenced for a study of blood T cell repertoires in COVID-19. Study at large: PBMCs, B-cell-depleted T cells, or T cells provided the cDNA or gDNA that made up the material.

This CDR3 has 15 residues. From germline, CDR1 is LNHDA and CDR2 SQIVND (reference sequence). V lost 5 bases to trimming and J lost 0 bases, with 11 bases between them. Original methodology: Estimation of nucleated cell counts was performed using reference gene primer amplification. TCRdb keeps only in-frame clones here, not all; method: immunoSEQ multiplex PCR. For V, J and clone size, that table is used; D and trimming come from the DNA. In the table there are some 260,000 clones, approximately 89% of which are singletons. Sequencing was performed on peripheral blood. The V gene is TRBV19, the J gene TRBJ1-5, with unresolved D. This clonotype was obtained from a woman in her 70s with COVID-19, enrolled during active disease. In DNA, the CDR3 is TGTGCCAGTAGTGTCGGAAGCGTTAGCAATCAGCCCCAGCATTTT. It is translated as CASSVGSVSNQPQHF. Variable domain in full (rest from reference TRBV19 and TRBJ1-5): DGGITQSPKYLFRKEGQNVTLSCEQNLNHDAMYWYRQDPGQGLRLIYYSQIVNDFQKGDIAEGYSVSREKKESFPLTVTSAQKNPTAFYLCASSVGSVSNQPQHFGDGTRLSIL.